These 9 T cell receptor beta chains originate from one sample sequenced in a study of blood T cell repertoires in COVID-19. TCRdb keeps only in-frame clones here, not all; method: immunoSEQ multiplex PCR. The top ten clones hold about 2% of a sample with some 120,000 clones, 92% of them seen once. Sample: peripheral blood. These TCRs come from a man between 50 and 59 years old with COVID-19, enrolled during active disease.

The chain is built from TRBV9 and TRBJ2-7; 12 bases line up with TRBD1. CDR3 length: 14 amino acids. Germline V gene sequence: CDR1 SGDLS, CDR2 YYNGEE. Unmatched junction bases numbered 3, after V lost 3 bases and J lost 5 bases. The CDR3: CASSGGTGGHEQYF. CDR3 coding DNA: TGTGCCAGCAGCGGGGGGACAGGGGGCCACGAGCAGTACTTC.

This clone was counted once. The chain couples TRBV12-5 to TRBJ2-2; 8 positions agree with TRBD1. Per the germline V gene, CDR1 is LGHNT and CDR2 is FRNRAP. The ends lost 0 bases at V and 2 bases at J; junction bases unmatched: 5. CDR3 length: 17 residues. The CDR3 DNA sequence: TGTGCTAGTGGTTTGGTATCGACAGGGGACAACACCGGGGAGCTGTTTTTT. Its translation: CASGLVSTGDNTGELFF.

The V call is TRBV28, the J call TRBJ1-6; no clear D gene. Per germline, CDR1 MDHEN and CDR2 SYDVKM. The CDR3 spans 13 residues. V lost 5 bases and J lost 5, with 7 bases in between. CDR3 amino acids: CASSPQNNSPLHF. The DNA for the CDR3 is TGTGCCAGCAGTCCCCAAAATAATTCACCCCTCCACTTT.

This rearrangement joins TRBV6-1 to TRBJ1-1; perhaps TRBD1 as D (6 bases). This CDR3 has 14 amino acids. With 8 bases removed from V and 3 bases from J, the gap between germline ends came to 16 bases. The germline CDR1 and CDR2 sequences are MNHNS and SASEGT. The CDR3 nucleotides are TGTGCCAGCGTCGACGCAGGGGTGGACACTGAAGCTTTCTTT. Translated, it gives CASVDAGVDTEAFF.

This chain links TRBV7-9 with TRBJ1-1; 8 bases are a match to TRBD1. The CDR3 sequence is 14 residues long. V was pared by 6 bases and J by 1 base, with 4 bases of the junction left unmatched. Germline values: CDR1 SEHNR, CDR2 FQNEAQ (reference sequence). CDR3 nucleotides: TGTGCCAGCAGTCCGACAGGGGCGAACACTGAAGCTTTCTTT. Amino acids: CASSPTGANTEAFF.

V is TRBV6-2 or TRBV6-3 and J is TRBJ2-1; 11 bases fit TRBD1. The CDR3 spans 15 residues. The J segment lost 4 bases and the V segment lost 6 bases, leaving 5 bases of the junction unmatched. Germline V lookup: CDR1 MNHEY, CDR2 SVGEGT. CDR3: CASSAGTGGYNEQFF. The CDR3 nucleotides are TGTGCCAGCAGCGCCGGGACAGGGGGGTACAATGAGCAGTTCTTC.

A few counts support this clone. This rearrangement joins TRBV2 to TRBJ2-2; TRBD2 matches at 8 bases. Trimming at V came to 7 bases and at J to 7 bases, leaving 2 bases not matched to a gene. The CDR3 runs 12 residues. Germline values: CDR1 SNHLY, CDR2 FYNNEI. CDR3 region: CASMREVGELFF. The CDR3 DNA follows: TGTGCCAGCATGCGGGAGGTCGGGGAGCTGTTTTTT. The complete variable domain, with remaining parts taken from reference TRBV2 and TRBJ2-2, reads EPEVTQTPSHQVTQMGQEVILRCVPISNHLYFYWYRQILGQKVEFLVSFYNNEISEKSEIFDDQFSVERPDGSNFTLKIRSTKLEDSAMYFCASMREVGELFFGEGSRLTVL.

This clone was detected a few times. The genes are TRBV6-5 and TRBJ2-7; D is perhaps TRBD1 (5 bases). From germline, CDR1 is MNHEY and CDR2 SVGAGI. The CDR3 covers 13 residues. V was pared by 0 bases and J by 6 bases, with 9 bases between. In nucleotides, the CDR3 is TGTGCCAGCAGTTACTCAGGGGTGGGCGAGCAGTACGTC. Its translation: CASSYSGVGEQYV.

The CDR3 nucleotides are TGTGCCAGCTCACTGAACCGGGACAGCTATAATTCACCCCTCCACTTT. It translates to CASSLNRDSYNSPLHF. The chain combines TRBV18 with TRBJ1-6; 7 bases map to TRBD1. The CDR3 runs to 16 residues. Trimming removed 4 bases from V and 3 bases from J; junction bases left unmatched: 6. In germline, CDR1 is KGHSH, CDR2 LQKENI.